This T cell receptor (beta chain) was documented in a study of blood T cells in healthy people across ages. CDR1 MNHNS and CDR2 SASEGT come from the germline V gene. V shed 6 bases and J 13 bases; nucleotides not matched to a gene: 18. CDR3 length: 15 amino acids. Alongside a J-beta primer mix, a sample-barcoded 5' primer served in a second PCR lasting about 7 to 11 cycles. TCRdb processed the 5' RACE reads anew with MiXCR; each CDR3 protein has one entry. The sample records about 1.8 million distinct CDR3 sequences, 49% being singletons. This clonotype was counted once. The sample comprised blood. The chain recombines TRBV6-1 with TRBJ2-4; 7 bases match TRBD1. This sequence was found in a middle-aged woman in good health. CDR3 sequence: CASSITGERYNEQYF. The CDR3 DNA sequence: TGTGCCAGCAGCATAACAGGGGAAAGATACAATGAGCAGTACTTC.